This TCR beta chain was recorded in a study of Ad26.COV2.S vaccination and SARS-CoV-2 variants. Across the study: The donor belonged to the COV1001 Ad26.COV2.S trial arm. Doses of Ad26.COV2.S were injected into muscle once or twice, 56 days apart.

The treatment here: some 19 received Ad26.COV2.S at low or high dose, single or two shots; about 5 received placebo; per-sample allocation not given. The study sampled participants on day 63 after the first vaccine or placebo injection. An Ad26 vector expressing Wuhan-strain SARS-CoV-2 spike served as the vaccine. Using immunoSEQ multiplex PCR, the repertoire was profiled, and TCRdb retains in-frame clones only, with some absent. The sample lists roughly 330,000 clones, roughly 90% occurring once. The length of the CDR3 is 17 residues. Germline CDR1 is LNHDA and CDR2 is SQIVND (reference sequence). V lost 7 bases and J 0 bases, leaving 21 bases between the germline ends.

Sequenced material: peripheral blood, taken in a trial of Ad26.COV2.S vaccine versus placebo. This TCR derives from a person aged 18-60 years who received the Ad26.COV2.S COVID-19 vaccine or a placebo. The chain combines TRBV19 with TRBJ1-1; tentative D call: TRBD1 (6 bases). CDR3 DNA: TGTGCCAGTATTGATGTGGGGGGCGGGGTCCTGAACACTGAAGCTTTCTTT. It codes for CASIDVGGGVLNTEAFF.